This TCR beta chain comes out of a study of cytomegalovirus exposure and HLA in healthy donors. Though nominally healthy at sampling, donors likely had unrecorded immune exposures. V trimming: 3 bases; J trimming: 8 bases; junction bases outside the gene matches: 2. The germline V gene has CDR1 SGHRS and CDR2 YFSETQ. This CDR3 spans 13 amino acids. PCR amplification relied on 60 Vbeta primers (plus 13 Jbeta primers). Generated by immunoSEQ multiplex PCR, the TCRdb table keeps only in-frame clones and is missing some. This sample has around 130,000 clones, with around 65% found just once. The chain uses TRBV5-1 and TRBJ1-4; 9 positions match TRBD1. The clonotype originates from a man between 18 and 29 years old in good health and CMV-seronegative. The sample comprised PBMCs. The CDR3 DNA reads TGCGCCAGCAGCTGGGACAGGGAAGAAAAACTGTTTTTT. Protein product: CASSWDREEKLFF.